The T cell receptor beta chain described here comes from a study of cytomegalovirus exposure and HLA in healthy donors. Study observations and caveats: Cytomegalovirus association was listed for about 150 TCR beta chains. Presence/absence analysis assumed near-uniform sequencing depth across donors.

With 4 bases clipped from V and 5 bases from J, the junction kept 11 bases outside the gene matches. Germline-derived CDR1 and CDR2 are SGHAT and FQNNGV. CDR3 size: 16 residues. The PCR used 60 Vbeta and 13 Jbeta primers. Original processing methods: An analysis that came later counted some 85 million unique TCR beta chains, approximately 10 million shared. TCRdb keeps only in-frame clones here, not all; method: immunoSEQ multiplex PCR. V and J calls and clone size come straight from that table; D and trimming were deduced from the DNA. Of over 75,000 clones listed, roughly four fifths are singletons. In regard to this clone: Its specificity is not known.

The chain carries TRBV11-2 and TRBJ2-7, with 10 bases identical to TRBD2. The sequenced sample was PBMCs. The TCR comes from a young man in good health and CMV-seropositive. The CDR3 DNA sequence: TGTGCCAGCAGCTCCTACCCAAGCGGGAGGGCCCACGAGCAGTACTTC. Protein product: CASSSYPSGRAHEQYF.